These T cell receptor beta chains were read from a single sample in a study of response to subunit inactivated influenza vaccine. TCRdb independently ran MiXCR on the RT-PCR reads; one entry per CDR3 protein. The repertoire consists of about 700,000 distinct CDR3 sequences, with approximately 13% occurring once and the leading ten covering around 7%. Sequences were derived from PBMCs from blood, sampled 14 to 15 days before vaccination. Receptors were obtained from a man aged 50 to 59 who received an inactivated influenza vaccine. The CDR3 runs from the conserved cysteine through the conserved F or W. The D gene is left open where the match is weak. Clone size appears in some rows only: once, few, many, or a class for an expanded clone.

j_call,v_call,d_call,cdr3_length,clone_size,cdr3_aa,cdr3_nt
TRBJ2-3,TRBV3-1,NA,18,NA,CASSPAGARLASTDTQYF,TGTGCCAGCAGCCCCGCGGGCGCCCGTTTGGCCAGCACAGATACGCAGTATTTT
TRBJ1-2,TRBV11-2,NA,15,NA,CASSFAGEELYGYTF,TGTGCCAGCAGCTTCGCGGGGGAGGAGTTATATGGCTACACCTTC
TRBJ2-7,TRBV18,TRBD2,18,many,CASSPRGLAGRSLYEQYF,TGTGCCAGCTCACCACGGGGACTAGCGGGGAGGTCCCTCTACGAGCAGTACTTC
TRBJ2-1,TRBV12-3/TRBV12-4,NA,15,few,CASSLVTSSNNEQFF,TGTGCCAGCAGTTTAGTTACATCTTCGAACAATGAGCAGTTCTTC
TRBJ2-4,TRBV6-2/TRBV6-3,TRBD2,16,few,CASSYGLSGRLGIQYF,TGTGCCAGCAGCTACGGACTAAGCGGGAGACTCGGCATTCAGTACTTC
TRBJ1-4,TRBV5-1,TRBD1,14,few,CASSYTGGYEKLFF,TGCGCCAGCAGCTACACAGGGGGATATGAAAAACTGTTTTTT
TRBJ2-3,TRBV28,TRBD1,17,NA,CASSLDLRDRGTDTQYF,TGTGCCAGCAGTTTAGACCTCCGGGACAGGGGGACAGATACGCAGTATTTT
TRBJ2-7,TRBV4-2,NA,15,NA,CASSQDRRGDYEQYF,TGTGCCAGCAGCCAAGATAGGCGGGGAGATTACGAGCAGTACTTC
TRBJ2-1,TRBV25-1,NA,13,few,CASSILAWGEQFF,TGTGCCAGCAGTATACTAGCTTGGGGGGAGCAGTTCTTC
TRBJ2-5,TRBV7-9,TRBD1,17,NA,CASSFPQGQGAWETQYF,TGTGCCAGCAGCTTTCCCCAGGGACAGGGGGCTTGGGAGACCCAGTACTTC
TRBJ2-1,TRBV28,TRBD2,14,many,CASSLSGGSNEQFF,TGTGCCAGCAGTTTATCGGGGGGTAGCAATGAGCAGTTCTTC
TRBJ2-1,TRBV2,NA,15,few,CASTFSRSSYNEQFF,TGTGCCAGCACCTTCTCCAGGTCATCCTACAATGAGCAGTTCTTC
TRBJ2-5,TRBV25-1,NA,14,few,CASSESAGQETQYF,TGTGCCAGCAGTGAATCTGCAGGGCAAGAGACCCAGTACTTC
TRBJ2-4,TRBV10-3,NA,19,NA,CAISLALRVYLLAKNIQYF,TGTGCCATCAGTTTGGCCCTAAGGGTGTACCTGCTAGCCAAAAACATTCAGTACTTC
TRBJ2-1,TRBV24-1,TRBD2,15,NA,CATSLGTSGGNEQFF,TGTGCCACTAGTCTCGGGACTAGCGGGGGCAATGAGCAGTTCTTC
TRBJ1-4,TRBV13,NA,14,few,CASGRRGEGEKLFF,TGTGCCAGCGGACGGAGAGGGGAGGGTGAAAAACTGTTTTTT
TRBJ2-1,TRBV7-6,TRBD2,15,NA,CASSFHRLADKEQFF,TGTGCCAGCAGCTTCCACAGACTAGCGGACAAAGAGCAGTTCTTC
TRBJ1-2,TRBV29-1,TRBD1,13,NA,CSVESQTGIGYTF,TGCAGCGTTGAATCGCAGACAGGGATAGGCTACACCTTC
TRBJ2-5,TRBV28,TRBD2,15,many,CASSSGLAGEETQYF,TGTGCCAGCAGTTCCGGACTAGCGGGAGAGGAGACCCAGTACTTC
TRBJ2-3,TRBV20-1,TRBD2,17,few,CSAHPGLAGERTDTQYF,TGCAGTGCTCACCCGGGACTAGCGGGGGAACGCACAGATACGCAGTATTTT
TRBJ1-1,TRBV7-9,NA,13,NA,CASSRGGVTEAFF,TGTGCCAGCTCGAGGGGCGGGGTGACTGAAGCTTTCTTT
TRBJ2-1,TRBV3-1,NA,18,few,CASSQEEGVAAPYNEQFF,TGTGCCAGCAGCCAAGAAGAGGGGGTAGCGGCCCCCTACAATGAGCAGTTCTTC
TRBJ2-7,TRBV4-3,TRBD2,17,NA,CASSQDPSLAGPLEQYF,TGCGCCAGCAGCCAAGATCCCTCCCTAGCGGGACCTCTGGAGCAGTACTTC
TRBJ2-3,TRBV5-1,TRBD1,14,few,CASRGQGSTDTQYF,TGCGCCAGCAGAGGACAGGGAAGCACAGATACGCAGTATTTT
TRBJ2-7,TRBV5-1,TRBD1,14,NA,CASSDGQGYYEQYF,TGCGCCAGCAGCGACGGACAGGGATACTACGAGCAGTACTTC
TRBJ2-1,TRBV6-4,TRBD2,14,NA,CASGTGEGSNEQFF,TGTGCCAGCGGGACGGGGGAGGGTTCGAATGAGCAGTTCTTC
TRBJ2-2,TRBV6-2/TRBV6-3,TRBD2,16,NA,CASKTGGAGNTGELFF,TGTGCCAGCAAAACCGGGGGGGCCGGTAACACCGGGGAGCTGTTTTTT